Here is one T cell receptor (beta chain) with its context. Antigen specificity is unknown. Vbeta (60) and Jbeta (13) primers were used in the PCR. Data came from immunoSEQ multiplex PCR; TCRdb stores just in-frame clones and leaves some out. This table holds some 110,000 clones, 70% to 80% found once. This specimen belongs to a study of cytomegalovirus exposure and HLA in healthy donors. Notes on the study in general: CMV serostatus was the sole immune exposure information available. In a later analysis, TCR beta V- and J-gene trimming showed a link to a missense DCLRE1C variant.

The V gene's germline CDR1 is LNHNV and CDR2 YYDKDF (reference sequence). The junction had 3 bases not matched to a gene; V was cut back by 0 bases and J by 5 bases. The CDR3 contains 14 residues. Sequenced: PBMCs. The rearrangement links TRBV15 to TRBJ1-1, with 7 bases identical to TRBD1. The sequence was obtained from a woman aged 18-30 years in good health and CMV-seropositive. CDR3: CATSRDMTGTEAFF. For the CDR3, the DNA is TGTGCCACCAGCAGAGATATGACAGGGACTGAAGCTTTCTTT.